In its sample, the clone carrying this T cell receptor beta chain was seen a few times. Its antigen is as yet unknown. As to time point: newly diagnosed GD, antithyroid drugs for less than 3 months. From RNA extracted from PBMCs, the TCR library was made. Both iRepertoire HTBI primers and Arm-PCR of CDR3 regions were used to build the TCR beta libraries. TCRdb analysed the multiplex PCR reads with MiXCR anew, one entry per CDR3 protein. The data contain 450,000 to 600,000 distinct CDR3 sequences, approximately 13% of them seen just once; the ten biggest clones take up roughly 10%. The sample belongs to a study of regulatory T cells in long-lasting Graves disease. General study results and limits: Among the persistent patients, 2,500 to 3,000 public clonotypes were shared, more than the 950 to 1,000 shared among new patients.

In addition, the sample was reused for a study of T cells in Graves' hyperthyroidism and ophthalmopathy. From that second work: Most thyroid clonotypes with frequency above 0.001 were detected in blood.

This clonotype was sampled from a man aged 25 to 40 with Graves disease. The sequencing here drew on peripheral blood mononuclear cells (PBMCs), taken at new diagnosis, from a patient treated with antithyroid drugs.

This CDR3 is CASRGLNEQFF. For the CDR3, the DNA is TGTGCCAGCCGGGGCCTCAATGAGCAGTTCTTC. This chain connects TRBV2 to TRBJ2-1; tentatively, D is TRBD1 or TRBD2 (5 bases each). Trimming pared 8 bases from V and 6 bases from J, leaving 8 bases between. The CDR3 totals 11 residues. Germline lookup yields CDR1 SNHLY and CDR2 FYNNEI.